This TCR beta chain comes out of a study of blood T cell repertoires in COVID-19. At the level of the study: The samples span acute and convalescent COVID-19 from the United States, Italy and Spain. Sources were T cells, B-cell-depleted T cells, or PBMCs; the material itself was cDNA or gDNA.

Seattle-derived patients entered the study during active infection and were followed longitudinally. Authors' data handling: Amplifying reference gene primers gave estimates of nucleated cell counts. The repertoire was sequenced with immunoSEQ multiplex PCR; TCRdb's copy has only in-frame clones and lacks some. The D gene and trimming were derived from the DNA, and the V and J assignments and clone size from that table. The table lists fewer than 150,000 clones, almost 90% of them singletons, with 3.8% in the top ten. The receptor was isolated from a woman aged 55-70 years with COVID-19, enrolled during active disease. Sequencing was done on a sample of peripheral blood.

CDR3 protein: CASKTAGIDTQYF. In DNA form, the CDR3 reads TGTGCCAGCAAGACGGCAGGAATAGATACGCAGTATTTT. V gene TRBV2 combines with J gene TRBJ2-3, with no clear D. V was cut by 7 bases and J by 5 bases, with 13 bases left in between. This CDR3 has 13 amino acids. Germline V gene data show CDR1 as SNHLY and CDR2 as FYNNEI.